This entry is about one T cell receptor beta chain. The data belong to a study of Ad26.COV2.S vaccination and SARS-CoV-2 variants. The length of the CDR3 is 12 residues. Trimming took 2 bases from V and 8 from J, leaving 9 bases between them. CDR1 is MNHEY and CDR2 is SVGAGI in the germline V gene. Treatment meaning: approximately 18 received Ad26.COV2.S at low or high dose, single or two shots; 5 received placebo; per-sample allocation not given. Sampling took place 63 days after the first vaccine or placebo injection. This adult donor, from Boston, was 18-55 years old. The administered vaccine (an Ad26 vector) expressed Wuhan-strain SARS-CoV-2 spike. Sequencing was performed with immunoSEQ multiplex PCR; in TCRdb, only in-frame clones are kept and a portion is missing. The sample lists some 320,000 clones; about 85% were seen once.

The TCR comes from a person aged 18-65 years who received the Ad26.COV2.S COVID-19 vaccine or a placebo. Sequences were derived from peripheral blood, sampled in a trial of Ad26.COV2.S vaccine versus placebo. The chain uses TRBV6-5 and TRBJ1-1; tentative D call: TRBD1 (6 bases). In DNA, the CDR3 is TGTGCCAGCAGTTACGGGGGCCCAGAAGCTTTCTTT. This encodes CASSYGGPEAFF.